The T cell receptor beta chain described here comes from a study of shared clonotypes between healthy human individuals (dated by TCRdb to between 2020 and 2021). In the study overall: A few men and two women, aged 18 to 49 years, made up the cohort. Libraries were prepared and TCR repertoires were sequenced by different laboratories using diverse techniques, in order to increase sequencing depth and limit assay-specific biases. Per donor, three plates each were used for CD4 naive and CD4 memory, two for CD8 naive, and one for CD8 memory. The study deeply sequenced blood TCR repertoires of about 5 healthy adults to estimate repertoire size and the extent of clonotype sharing between individuals. Each donor's leukapheresis produced roughly between roughly 0.94 and 9.5 billion PBMCs.

Using the deep immunoSEQ assay, TCR CDR3 regions were amplified from genomic DNA by multiplex PCR. Extracted genomic DNA from each cell subset was distributed evenly across all wells of several immunoSEQ 96-well plates, and each plate was treated as a replicate. For sorted subsets, each replicate PCR was loaded with approximately 190 ng genomic DNA, equivalent to some 31,000 T cell genomes. Purified libraries were quantified with a Qubit 3.0 fluorometer, sized on a Bioanalyzer 2100, and re-quantified with the KAPA Library Quantification kit. Every immunoSEQ 96-well plate was sequenced on a separate single-read 150-cycle Illumina NextSeq 550 flow cell. Turning to the authors' computational methods: Because the immunoSEQ output held only junctional sequences and lacked quality scores, the filtering could not match the filtering applied to full-length reads. To assign V/J genes and CDR3, sequences were annotated using PyIR, a Python wrapper for IgBLAST v1.9, with IMGT germline references. Any read was removed if the V/J assignment was weak (E-value above 1e-6), the CDR3 was missing, or the read contained stop codons, out-of-frame junctions, or ambiguous translated residues. V3J clonotypes were defined as sequences sharing the same inferred V gene, J gene, and CDR3 amino acid sequence. Percentage overlap between repertoires was computed as shared unique clonotypes divided by the size of the smaller repertoire. Richness of each repertoire was evaluated using RTK rarefaction, the Chao1 estimator, and Recon v2.1 estimates of unobserved clonotypes. For all TCRbeta clonotypes obtained by the gDNA method from a handful of donors, generation probabilities were computed with OLGA. The table comes from immuneACCESS by way of TCRdb, which keeps in-frame sequences with V and J called. Part of the clones is missing from these tables; in studies checked, under half for an unresolved V gene and the rest for unknown reasons. Clone size and V and J calls were adopted from that table, with D and trimming inferred from the DNA. In this sample the table shows roughly 1,500,000 clones, 98% of which occur a single time. In total, the top ten clones hold 0.4% to 0.45% of the sample.

The CDR3 runs 14 amino acids, cysteine and phenylalanine included. The sequence is cut down to CDR3 DNA, 42 bases in frame from base 1. The germline V and J ends show losses of 6 bases and 3 bases respectively, and no gene match explains 7 bases of the junction. Via the germline V gene, CDR1 is MGHDK and CDR2 SYGVNS. The donors were healthy, HIV-negative adults who had no recently reported acute infections or vaccinations. All donors were Caucasian adults living in Nashville, Tennessee, USA. CD4+ T cells were enriched by magnetic negative selection; naive cells were then positively selected on CD45RA, and the negative fraction formed the memory subset. Blood was collected by leukapheresis, and PBMCs were isolated by Ficoll-Histopaque density gradient centrifugation and then cryopreserved in liquid nitrogen vapor phase. Purity and quantity of every magnetically sorted T cell population were checked by analytical flow cytometry. From each sorted fraction, genomic DNA was isolated and quantified by UV absorbance on a Nanodrop 2000c.

General findings and caveats noted by the study authors: Sharing across a few donors was observed for roughly 5.4% of naive CD4, about 4% of naive CD8, about 2.5% of memory CD4, and roughly 0.4% of memory CD8 clonotypes. Higher generation probabilities were observed for clonotypes shared by all four sorted-subset donors than for non-shared clonotypes. Estimated clonotype richness was generally larger for naive than for memory subsets. Sampling was limited to blood, and TCR repertoires in tissue likely differ from TCR repertoires in blood. Even with the large sequencing depth, rarefaction of the sorted-subset datasets indicated that sequencing was incomplete. The genetic and exposure-history diversity represented was limited by the small number of donors. Pairwise subsampling led to the expectation that sequencing depth would affect the degree of clonotype sharing among donors.

As for this clone: It lacks a known antigen. Per-base qualities were not stored, and no clone one base away is much larger.

The chain is made from TRBV25-1 and TRBJ2-5; 7 central bases correspond to TRBD1. The TCR originated in a man in his thirties or forties in good health. The specimen was naive CD4+ T cells sorted from blood. Per the publication, the cell subset or site label means: CD45RA+ positively selected. The CDR3 region reads CASSQFTGEETQYF. The DNA sequence is TGTGCCAGCAGCCAGTTCACAGGGGAAGAGACCCAGTACTTC.